This record covers a single T cell receptor (beta chain). Within the sample, other DNA sequences also encode this same CDR3. Germline CDR1 is MNHNS and CDR2 is SASEGT. V dropped 2 bases and J dropped 1 base, with 9 bases sitting between them. The CDR3 spans 14 residues. Assay: immunoSEQ multiplex PCR; the TCRdb copy retains only in-frame clones and omits some. The sample has about 1 million clones; about 74% are singletons. The sample comes from a study of shared clonotypes between healthy human individuals. The sequence was obtained from a man between 18 and 29 years old in good health. This chain links TRBV6-1 with TRBJ2-7; possible D gene TRBD1, 7 bases. Sequencing was done on a sample of memory CD4+ T cells sorted from blood. Indicated subset: CD45RA-negative fraction. This chain's CDR3 is CASSESGGSYEQYF. The CDR3 DNA follows: TGTGCCAGCAGTGAATCAGGGGGGTCCTACGAGCAGTACTTC.